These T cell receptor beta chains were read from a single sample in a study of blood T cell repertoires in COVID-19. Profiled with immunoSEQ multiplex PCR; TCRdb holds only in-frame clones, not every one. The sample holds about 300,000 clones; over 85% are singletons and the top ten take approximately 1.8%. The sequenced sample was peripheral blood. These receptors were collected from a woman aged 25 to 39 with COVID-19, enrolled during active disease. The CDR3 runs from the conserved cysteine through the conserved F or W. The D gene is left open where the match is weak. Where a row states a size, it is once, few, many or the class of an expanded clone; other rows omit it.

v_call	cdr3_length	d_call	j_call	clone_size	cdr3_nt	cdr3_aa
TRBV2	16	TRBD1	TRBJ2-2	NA	TGTGCCAGCATAGGGCCAGGGGGCTCGAGCACCGGGGAGCTGTTTTTT	CASIGPGGSSTGELFF
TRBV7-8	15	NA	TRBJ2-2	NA	TGTGCCAGCAGCTTTAGGGGGGGGCTCACCGGGGAGCTGTTTTTT	CASSFRGGLTGELFF
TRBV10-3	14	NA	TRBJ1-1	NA	TGTGCCATCAGAACCGGGACACTGAACACTGAAGCTTTCTTT	CAIRTGTLNTEAFF
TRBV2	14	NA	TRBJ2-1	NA	TGTGCCAGCAGCGAACTATCCTCCTACAATGAGCAGTTCTTC	CASSELSSYNEQFF
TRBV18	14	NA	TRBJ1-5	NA	TGTGCCAGCTCAAAGGACAGAAAGAATCAGCCCCAGCATTTT	CASSKDRKNQPQHF
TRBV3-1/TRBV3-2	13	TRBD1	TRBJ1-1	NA	TGTGCCAGCAGACCGGACAGGGAGGCTGAAGCTTTCTTT	CASRPDREAEAFF
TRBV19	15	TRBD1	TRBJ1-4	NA	TGTGCCAGTAGTATTTGGGGGACAGGTGGGGAAAAACTGTTTTTT	CASSIWGTGGEKLFF
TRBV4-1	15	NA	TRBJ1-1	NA	TGCGCCAGCAGCCAAGATTGGGGCATGAACACTGAAGCTTTCTTT	CASSQDWGMNTEAFF
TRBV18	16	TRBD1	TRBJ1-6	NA	TGTGCCAGCTCTTCCGGACAGGGAGTGGGTAATTCACCCCTCCACTTT	CASSSGQGVGNSPLHF
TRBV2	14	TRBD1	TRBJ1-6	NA	TGTGCCAGCAGAACAGGGGTAATAGGGTCACCCCTCCACTTT	CASRTGVIGSPLHF
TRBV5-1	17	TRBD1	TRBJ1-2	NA	TGCGCCAGCAGCCTCGGGACAGGGTTGTTCGCTAACTATGGCTACACCTTC	CASSLGTGLFANYGYTF
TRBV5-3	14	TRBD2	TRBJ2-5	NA	TGTGCCAGAACTTTTAGCGGGGGAGGAGAGACCCAGTACTTC	CARTFSGGGETQYF
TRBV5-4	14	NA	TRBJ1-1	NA	TGTGCCAGCAGCTACGACAGGTCGTACACTGAAGCTTTCTTT	CASSYDRSYTEAFF
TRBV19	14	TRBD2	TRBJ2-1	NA	TGTGCCAGTAGTATCCGGGGGGGCAGAAATGAGCAGTTCTTC	CASSIRGGRNEQFF
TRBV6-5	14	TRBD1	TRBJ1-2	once	TGTGCCAGCAGTCACTATAAAAACAGGGGTTATGTCACCTTC	CASSHYKNRGYVTF
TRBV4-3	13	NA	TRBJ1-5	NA	TGCGCCAGCAGCCAAGATCGAGATCAGCCCCAGCATTTT	CASSQDRDQPQHF
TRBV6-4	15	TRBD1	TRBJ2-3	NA	TGTGCCAGCAGTACACAGGGGGCCCACACAGATACGCAGTATTTT	CASSTQGAHTDTQYF
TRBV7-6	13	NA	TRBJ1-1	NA	TGTGCCAGCAGCTTAAACCAGGGCAGTGAAGCTTTCTTT	CASSLNQGSEAFF
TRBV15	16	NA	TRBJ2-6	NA	TGTGCCACCAGCAGAGATCGAGGCTCTGGGGCCAACGTCCTGACTTTC	CATSRDRGSGANVLTF
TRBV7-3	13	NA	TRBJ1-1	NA	TGTGCCAGCAGCCGACAGCAGAACACTGAAGCTTTCTTT	CASSRQQNTEAFF
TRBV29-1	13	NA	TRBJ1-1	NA	TGCAGCGGAGGCTTTAGTCCCAACACTGAAGCTTTCTTT	CSGGFSPNTEAFF
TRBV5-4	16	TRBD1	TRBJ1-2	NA	TGTGCCAGCAGCTCCCCCAGACAGGGCCATACCTATGGCTACACCTTC	CASSSPRQGHTYGYTF
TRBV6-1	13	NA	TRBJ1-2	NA	TGTGCCAGCAGTGAAGACAGGGTCCGGGGCTACACCTTC	CASSEDRVRGYTF
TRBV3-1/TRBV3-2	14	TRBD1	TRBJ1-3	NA	TGTGCCAGCAGCCTGGGACAGGCTGGAAACACCATATATTTT	CASSLGQAGNTIYF
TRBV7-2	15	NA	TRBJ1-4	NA	TGTGCCAGCAGCCTTAGGGGCTCCCTTGACGAAAAACTGTTTTTT	CASSLRGSLDEKLFF
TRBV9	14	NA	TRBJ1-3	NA	TGTGCCAGCAGCGCAGGTCACTCTGGAAACACCATATATTTT	CASSAGHSGNTIYF
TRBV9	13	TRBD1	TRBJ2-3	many	TGTGCCACCTCGACAGGGATGAGCGATACGCAGTATTTT	CATSTGMSDTQYF
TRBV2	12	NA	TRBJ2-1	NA	TGTGCCAGCAGTCTAGCCAGCTATGAGCAGTTCTTC	CASSLASYEQFF
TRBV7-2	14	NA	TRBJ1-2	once	TGTGCCAGCAGCATTAAGGGGTCTGCCTATGGCTACACCTTC	CASSIKGSAYGYTF
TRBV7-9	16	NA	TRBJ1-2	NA	TGTGCCAGCAGCTCAAACCTAGGGACTGCTGAGGATGGCTACACCTTC	CASSSNLGTAEDGYTF
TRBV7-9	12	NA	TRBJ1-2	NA	TGTGCGATTTATTCGGGGGGTATTGGCTACACCTTC	CAIYSGGIGYTF
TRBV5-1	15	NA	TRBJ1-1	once	TGCGCCAGCAGCGGGAGTGGGGTGAGGAACACTGAAGCTTTCTTT	CASSGSGVRNTEAFF
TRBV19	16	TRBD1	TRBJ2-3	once	TGTGCCAGTAGTATTATGGCAGGGGGAAGCACAGATACGCAGTATTTT	CASSIMAGGSTDTQYF
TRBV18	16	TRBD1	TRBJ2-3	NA	TGTGCCAGCTCACCGGGGGACAGGGGTTTGACAGATACGCAGTATTTT	CASSPGDRGLTDTQYF
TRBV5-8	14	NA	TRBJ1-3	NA	TGTGCCAGCAGCTTGTGGGAGTCTGGAAACACCATATATTTT	CASSLWESGNTIYF
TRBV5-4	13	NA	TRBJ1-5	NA	TGTGCCACCTCTGGGGGCGGAGGTCAGCCCCAGCATTTT	CATSGGGGQPQHF
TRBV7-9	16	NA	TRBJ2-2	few	TGTGCCAGCAGCTTCGTTCCGGGGTTGGACACCGGGGAGCTGTTTTTT	CASSFVPGLDTGELFF
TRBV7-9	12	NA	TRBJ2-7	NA	TGTGCCAGCGCGAGGGGGGGCTACGAGCAGTACTTC	CASARGGYEQYF
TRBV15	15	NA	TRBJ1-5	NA	TGTGCCACCAGCTCACAGGGTAGGGGCAATCAGCCCCAGCATTTT	CATSSQGRGNQPQHF
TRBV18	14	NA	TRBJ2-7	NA	TGTGCCAGCTCACCATCCCCGAGTGACTACGAGCAGTACTTC	CASSPSPSDYEQYF
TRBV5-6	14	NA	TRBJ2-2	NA	TGTGCCAAAGAAGGACTGGCGAACACCGGGGAGCTGTTTTTT	CAKEGLANTGELFF
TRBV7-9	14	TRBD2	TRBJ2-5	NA	TGTGCCAGCAGCCGACTAGCGGGGGAGGAGACCCAGTACTTC	CASSRLAGEETQYF
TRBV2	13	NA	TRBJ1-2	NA	TGTGCCAGCTCGGGAGGAGAGGTCTATGGCTACACCTTC	CASSGGEVYGYTF